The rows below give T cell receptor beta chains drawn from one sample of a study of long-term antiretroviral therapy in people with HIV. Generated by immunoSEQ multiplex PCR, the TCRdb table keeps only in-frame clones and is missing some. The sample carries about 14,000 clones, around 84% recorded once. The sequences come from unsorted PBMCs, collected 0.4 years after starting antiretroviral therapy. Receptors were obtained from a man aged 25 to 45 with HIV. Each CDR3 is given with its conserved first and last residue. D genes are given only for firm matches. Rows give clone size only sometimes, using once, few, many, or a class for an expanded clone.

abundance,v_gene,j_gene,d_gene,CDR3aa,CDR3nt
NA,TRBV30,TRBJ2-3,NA,CAWSSGSTDTQYF,TGTGCCTGGAGTAGCGGGAGCACAGATACGCAGTATTTT
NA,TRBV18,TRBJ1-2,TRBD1,CASSPKGQDFIYGYTF,TGTGCCAGCTCACCAAAGGGACAGGACTTTATCTATGGCTACACCTTC
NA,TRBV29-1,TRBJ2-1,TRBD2,CSGLPVGREGHNEQFF,TGCAGCGGCCTCCCCGTAGGGCGGGAGGGCCACAATGAGCAGTTCTTC
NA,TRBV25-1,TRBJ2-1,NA,CASSNPKSRGTYNEQFF,TGTGCCAGCAGTAACCCAAAGAGCAGGGGAACTTACAATGAGCAGTTCTTC
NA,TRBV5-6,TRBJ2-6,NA,CASSLPGAGANVLTF,TGTGCCAGCAGCTTGCCGGGGGCTGGGGCCAACGTCCTGACTTTC
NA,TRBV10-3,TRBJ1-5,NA,CAISEGDFSNQPQHF,TGTGCCATCAGTGAAGGAGATTTTAGCAATCAGCCCCAGCATTTT
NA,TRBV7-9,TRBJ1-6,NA,CASSLSGGDNSPLHF,TGTGCCAGCAGCCTGTCCGGGGGAGATAATTCACCCCTCCACTTT
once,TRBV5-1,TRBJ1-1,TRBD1,CASSSPRTGERGRYEAFF,TGCGCCAGCAGCTCTCCGCGGACAGGAGAACGGGGACGCTATGAAGCTTTCTTT
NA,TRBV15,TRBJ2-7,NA,CATSRELGPGYEQYF,TGTGCCACCAGCAGAGAGTTAGGGCCAGGCTACGAGCAGTACTTC
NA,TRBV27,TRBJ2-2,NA,CASRDRNPTGELFF,TGTGCCAGCCGCGATCGAAATCCCACCGGGGAGCTGTTTTTT
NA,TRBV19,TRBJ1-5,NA,CASNSLSFSNQPQHF,TGTGCCAGTAACAGTTTATCTTTTAGCAATCAGCCCCAGCATTTT
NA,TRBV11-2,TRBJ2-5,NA,CASSLDRSRSPSRETQYF,TGTGCCAGCAGCTTAGATCGTTCCAGGTCCCCGAGCAGGGAGACCCAGTACTTC
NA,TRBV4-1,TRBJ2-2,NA,CASSQETLLVGELFF,TGCGCCAGCAGCCAAGAGACCCTACTGGTCGGGGAGCTGTTTTTT
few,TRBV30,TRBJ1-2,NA,CAWSGAGSGGYTF,TGTGCCTGGAGTGGGGCAGGGTCTGGTGGCTACACCTTC
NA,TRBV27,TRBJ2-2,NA,CASSSQDNTGELFF,TGTGCCAGCAGTTCTCAAGACAACACCGGGGAGCTGTTTTTT
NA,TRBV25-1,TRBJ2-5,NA,CASTPRVDETQYF,TGTGCCAGCACCCCCAGGGTGGATGAGACCCAGTACTTC
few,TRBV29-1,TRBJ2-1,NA,CSVGGRVSAQFF,TGCAGCGTTGGAGGGCGGGTCTCGGCGCAGTTCTTC
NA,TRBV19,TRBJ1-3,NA,CPDRPAELGGGNTIYF,TGTCCAGATCGCCCCGCCGAATTGGGGGGTGGAAACACCATATATTTT
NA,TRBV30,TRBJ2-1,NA,CAWSVMDYNEQFF,TGTGCCTGGAGTGTGATGGACTACAATGAGCAGTTCTTC
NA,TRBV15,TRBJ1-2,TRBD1,CATSTGGAYGYTF,TGTGCCACCAGCACAGGGGGCGCCTATGGCTACACCTTC
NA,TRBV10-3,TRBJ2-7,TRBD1,CAISGQGNYEQYF,TGTGCCATCAGTGGACAGGGAAACTACGAGCAGTACTTC
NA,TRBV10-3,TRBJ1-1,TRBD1,CAIKQAAGGPEAFF,TGTGCCATCAAGCAGGCGGCAGGGGGACCTGAAGCTTTCTTT
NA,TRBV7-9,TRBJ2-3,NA,CASSLVDSTDTQYF,TGTGCCAGCAGCTTAGTAGATAGCACAGATACGCAGTATTTT
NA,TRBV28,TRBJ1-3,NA,CASSFYGSSGNTIYF,TGTGCCAGCAGCTTCTACGGGAGCTCTGGAAACACCATATATTTT
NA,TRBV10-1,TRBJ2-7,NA,CASSTTDSYEQYF,TGCGCCAGCAGTACGACTGACTCCTACGAGCAGTACTTC
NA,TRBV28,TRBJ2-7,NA,CASIQPGGDEQYF,TGTGCCAGTATCCAGCCAGGTGGGGACGAGCAGTACTTC
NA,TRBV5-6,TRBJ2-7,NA,CASSLDRYEQYF,TGTGCCAGCAGCCTGGATAGGTACGAGCAGTACTTC
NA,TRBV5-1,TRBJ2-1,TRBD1,CASLPQGAGEQFF,TGCGCCAGCCTACCCCAGGGGGCGGGAGAGCAGTTCTTC
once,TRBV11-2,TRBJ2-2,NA,CASSFSTSPGELFF,TGTGCCAGCAGCTTTAGTACTAGTCCCGGGGAGCTGTTTTTT
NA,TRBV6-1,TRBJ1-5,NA,CASSEQVNQPQHF,TGTGCCAGCAGTGAACAGGTCAATCAGCCCCAGCATTTT
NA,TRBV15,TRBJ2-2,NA,CATSRVGGRTNTGELFF,TGTGCCACCAGCAGAGTCGGGGGCAGAACGAACACCGGGGAGCTGTTTTTT
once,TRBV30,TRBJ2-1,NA,CAWSLGVNNEQFF,TGTGCCTGGAGCCTCGGTGTTAACAATGAGCAGTTCTTC
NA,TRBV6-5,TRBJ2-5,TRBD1,CASGGTGRETQYF,TGTGCCAGCGGCGGGACAGGGAGGGAGACCCAGTACTTC
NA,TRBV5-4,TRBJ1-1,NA,CASSLDREGLAFF,TGTGCCAGCAGCTTGGACAGGGAGGGATTAGCTTTCTTT
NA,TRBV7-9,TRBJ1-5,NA,CASSTGPPGGNQPQHF,TGTGCCAGCAGCACGGGTCCACCCGGGGGCAATCAGCCCCAGCATTTT
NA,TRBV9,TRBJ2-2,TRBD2,CASSVGAGGRSGELFF,TGTGCCAGCAGCGTAGGAGCGGGGGGCCGGTCCGGGGAGCTGTTTTTT
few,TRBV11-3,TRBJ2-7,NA,CASSLTGSNEQYF,TGTGCCAGCAGCTTAACAGGGTCCAACGAGCAGTACTTC
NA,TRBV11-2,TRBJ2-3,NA,CASSLAVGTGSDTQYF,TGTGCCAGCAGCTTAGCGGTTGGAACGGGGAGTGATACGCAGTATTTT
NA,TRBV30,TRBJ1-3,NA,CAWSPSGNTIYF,TGTGCCTGGAGTCCCAGTGGAAACACCATATATTTT
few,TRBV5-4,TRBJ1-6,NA,CASSLAGGRSPLHF,TGTGCCAGCAGCTTGGCGGGGGGAAGATCACCCCTCCACTTT
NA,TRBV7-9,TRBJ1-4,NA,CASSTEGDWTNEKLFF,TGTGCCAGCAGCACAGAAGGGGACTGGACTAATGAAAAACTGTTTTTT
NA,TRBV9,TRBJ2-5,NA,CASSAGRGFQETQYF,TGTGCCAGCAGCGCGGGGAGGGGGTTTCAAGAGACCCAGTACTTC
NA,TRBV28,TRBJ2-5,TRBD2,CASSFSRLAGTETQYF,TGTGCCAGCAGTTTCTCCCGACTAGCGGGAACTGAGACCCAGTACTTC
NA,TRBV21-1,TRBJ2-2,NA,CASSNQGNGELFF,TGTGCCAGCAGCAATCAGGGTAACGGGGAGCTGTTTTTT
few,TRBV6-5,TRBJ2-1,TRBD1,CASTYFWTGSYNEQFF,TGTGCCAGCACTTACTTCTGGACAGGAAGCTACAATGAGCAGTTCTTC
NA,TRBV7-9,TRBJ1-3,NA,CASSPGTENTIYF,TGTGCCAGCAGCCCGGGGACGGAAAACACCATATATTTT
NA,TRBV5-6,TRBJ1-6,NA,CASSAGTVNSPLHF,TGTGCCAGCAGCGCCGGGACGGTTAATTCACCCCTCCACTTT
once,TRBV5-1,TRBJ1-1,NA,CASSLGDTEAFF,TGCGCCAGCAGCTTGGGTGACACTGAAGCTTTCTTT
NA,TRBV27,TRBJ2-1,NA,CASSRTGWSSYNEQFF,TGTGCCAGCAGTAGAACAGGGTGGAGCTCCTACAATGAGCAGTTCTTC
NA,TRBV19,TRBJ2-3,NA,CASSIRTGRDTQYF,TGTGCCAGTAGTATACGAACAGGGCGAGATACGCAGTATTTT
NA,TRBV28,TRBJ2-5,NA,CASRAGPGFGETQYF,TGTGCCAGCAGGGCGGGACCCGGTTTCGGGGAGACCCAGTACTTC
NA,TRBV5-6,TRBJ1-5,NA,CASSLGQSNQPQHF,TGTGCCAGCAGCTTGGGACAGAGCAATCAGCCCCAGCATTTT
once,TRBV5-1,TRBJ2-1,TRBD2,CASSLGKGLAASYNEQFF,TGCGCCAGCAGCTTAGGGAAGGGACTAGCGGCCTCCTACAATGAGCAGTTCTTC
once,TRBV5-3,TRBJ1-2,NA,CARSSDSFYGYTF,TGTGCCAGAAGCTCGGACAGCTTCTATGGCTACACCTTC
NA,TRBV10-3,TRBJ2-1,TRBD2,CAISESRTSGDYYNEQFF,TGTGCCATCAGTGAGTCAAGAACTAGCGGGGACTATTACAATGAGCAGTTCTTC
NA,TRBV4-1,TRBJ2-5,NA,CASSQLRRAAEETQYF,TGCGCCAGCAGCCAACTAAGGCGGGCGGCGGAAGAGACCCAGTACTTC
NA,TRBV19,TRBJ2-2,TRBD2,CASSMPGLGPGELFF,TGTGCCAGTAGTATGCCGGGACTAGGACCCGGGGAGCTGTTTTTT
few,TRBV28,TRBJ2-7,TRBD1,CASSLRAGGVYEQYF,TGTGCCAGCAGTTTACGGGCAGGGGGCGTCTACGAGCAGTACTTC
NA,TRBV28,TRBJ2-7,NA,CASSRARYEQYF,TGTGCCAGCAGCCGCGCTAGGTACGAGCAGTACTTC
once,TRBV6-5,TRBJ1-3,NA,CASSYTLGQGNTIYF,TGTGCCAGCAGTTACACCCTCGGACAGGGAAACACCATATATTTT